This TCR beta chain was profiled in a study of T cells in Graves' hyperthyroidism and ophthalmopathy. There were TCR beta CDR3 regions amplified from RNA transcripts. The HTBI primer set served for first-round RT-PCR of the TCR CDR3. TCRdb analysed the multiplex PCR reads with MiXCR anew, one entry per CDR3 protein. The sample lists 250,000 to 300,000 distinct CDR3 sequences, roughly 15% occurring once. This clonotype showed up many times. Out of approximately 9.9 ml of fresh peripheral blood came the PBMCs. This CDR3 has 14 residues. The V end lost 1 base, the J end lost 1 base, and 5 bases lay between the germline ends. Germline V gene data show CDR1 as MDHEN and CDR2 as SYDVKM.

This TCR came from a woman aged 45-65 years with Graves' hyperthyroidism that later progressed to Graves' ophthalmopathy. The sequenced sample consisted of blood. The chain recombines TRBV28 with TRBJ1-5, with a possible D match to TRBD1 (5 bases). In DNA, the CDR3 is TGTGCCAGCAGTTTATACAGGAGCAATCAGCCCCAGCATTTT. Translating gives CASSLYRSNQPQHF.